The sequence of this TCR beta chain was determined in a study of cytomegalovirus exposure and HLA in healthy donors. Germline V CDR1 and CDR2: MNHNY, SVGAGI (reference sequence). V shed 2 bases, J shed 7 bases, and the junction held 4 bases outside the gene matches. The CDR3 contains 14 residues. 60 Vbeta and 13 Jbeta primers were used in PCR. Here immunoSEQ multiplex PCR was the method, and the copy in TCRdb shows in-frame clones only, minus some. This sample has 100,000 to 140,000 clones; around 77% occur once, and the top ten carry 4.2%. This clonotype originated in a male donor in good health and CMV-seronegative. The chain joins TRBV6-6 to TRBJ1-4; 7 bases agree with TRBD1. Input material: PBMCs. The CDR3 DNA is TGTGCCAGCAGTTACCGAGGGGGCGGTGAAAAACTGTTTTTT. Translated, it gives CASSYRGGGEKLFF.